This note documents a single TCR beta chain sequence. The CDR3 has 15 amino acids. The germline V gene encodes CDR1 SGHTA and CDR2 FQGNSA. The V gene lost 2 bases and the J gene lost 0 bases, with 9 bases spanning the gap. Sample treatment: about 20 received Ad26.COV2.S at low or high dose, single or two shots; about 5 received placebo; per-sample allocation not given. Vaccine and placebo recipients were sampled on day 63 after the first injection. These data come from a study of Ad26.COV2.S vaccination and SARS-CoV-2 variants. Looking at the study overall: Within the COV1001 Ad26.COV2.S trial arm, the donor was enrolled. By the intramuscular route, Ad26.COV2.S was given once, or twice 56 days apart.

Some clones are missing from TCRdb's copy, which holds only in-frame ones; the method was immunoSEQ multiplex PCR. The sample lists about 680,000 clones, around 92% occurring once. This material consisted of peripheral blood, taken in a trial of Ad26.COV2.S vaccine versus placebo. The rearrangement uses TRBV7-2 and TRBJ2-3; the D gene is possibly TRBD1 (5 bases). The sequence was collected from a person between 18 and 65 years old who received the Ad26.COV2.S COVID-19 vaccine or a placebo. The CDR3 loop reads CASSLRRTSTDTQYF. The CDR3 coding sequence is TGTGCCAGCAGCTTAAGAAGGACAAGCACAGATACGCAGTATTTT.